This T cell receptor (beta chain) stems from a study of regulatory T cells in long-lasting Graves disease. With respect to this clonotype: Its antigen is still unknown. A far bigger clonotype differs at one base, so this is likely a read error.

Assembly of TCR beta libraries relied on iRepertoire HTBI primers together with Arm-PCR of CDR3 regions. One entry per CDR3 protein results from TCRdb running MiXCR on the multiplex PCR reads. The table has 300,000 to 400,000 distinct CDR3 sequences, 20% seen once. Noted time point: persistent/refractory GD, antithyroid drugs over 5 years with positive TRAb. The TCR library was made from RNA that had been extracted from PBMCs in TRIzol. CDR1 is MNHEY and CDR2 is SMNVEV in the germline V gene (reference sequence). The CDR3 length is 13 residues. General study findings and limits: The study found TRBV28, TRBJ1-2 and TRBJ2-5 favored in persistent disease. Persistent Graves' cases showed lower TCR diversity than newly diagnosed cases. Accuracy may have been reduced by the small sample size.

The clonotype was recovered from a female donor with Graves disease. This sample comprised peripheral blood mononuclear cells (PBMCs), obtained when the disease was refractory, from a patient treated with antithyroid drugs. The chain uses TRBV27 and TRBJ2-1; possibly TRBD1 or TRBD2 for D (5 bases each). The CDR3 loop is CASSSGTSFSLGF. In DNA, the CDR3 is TGTGCCAGCAGTTCCGGGACCAGCTTCTCACTGGGCTTC.